This T cell receptor (beta chain) appears in the sequencing data of a study of glioma-infiltrating T cells. A remark on this clonotype: What it binds is not known. This may come from a read error, since a much larger clone is one base off.

Study-level points and caveats: Non-neoplastic patients had below-expected tissue-blood divergence, while all gliomas exceeded expectation. Only very few CDR3 sequences appeared in both tissue and blood.

This CDR3 contains 13 residues. The V gene's germline CDR1 is SGHNT and CDR2 YENEEA. With 3 bases removed from V and 9 bases from J, the gap between germline ends came to 12 bases. The iRepertoire nested amplicon-rescue multiplex PCR amplified TCR alpha and beta CDR3s from RNA. Input was 100-400 ng of tissue mRNA or PBMC total RNA. MiXCR, run by TCRdb on the multiplex PCR reads, gives a single entry per CDR3 protein. This sample has under 200,000 distinct CDR3 sequences, with around 45% found just once. The rearrangement links TRBV11-3 to TRBJ2-1; D is ambiguous. This sequence was found in a human donor with low-grade glioma or glioblastoma, undergoing nonglioma brain surgery, or in good health (not recorded which). Input material: glioma tissue, nonneoplastic brain tissue, or PBMCs (not recorded which). CDR3 amino acids: CASSFHTAGEQFF. CDR3 DNA sequence: TGTGCCAGCAGCTTCCACACTGCCGGTGAGCAGTTCTTC.